This TCR beta chain was obtained from a study of cytomegalovirus exposure and HLA in healthy donors. Notes on the study in general: An observed cluster of highly shared sequence variants was recorded as a likely sequencing artifact.

The CDR3 is 14 residues long. Germline assignment: CDR1 SGHTA and CDR2 FQGNSA. The V and J ends lost 5 bases and 2 bases respectively, with 13 bases between them. 13 Jbeta primers and 60 Vbeta primers were used for the PCR. TCRdb's copy holds only in-frame clones and misses some; the assay was immunoSEQ multiplex PCR. The sample records roughly 140,000 clones, around 10% being singletons. A word on this clone: Its antigen is still unknown.

The chain joins TRBV7-2 to TRBJ2-7; possibly TRBD2 for D (6 bases). The receptor's source is a male donor in good health and CMV-seronegative. Sequenced input: PBMCs. As DNA, the CDR3 is TGTGCCAGCAGCGGCCGCGGGGTAACCTACGAGCAGTACTTC. This translates into CASSGRGVTYEQYF.